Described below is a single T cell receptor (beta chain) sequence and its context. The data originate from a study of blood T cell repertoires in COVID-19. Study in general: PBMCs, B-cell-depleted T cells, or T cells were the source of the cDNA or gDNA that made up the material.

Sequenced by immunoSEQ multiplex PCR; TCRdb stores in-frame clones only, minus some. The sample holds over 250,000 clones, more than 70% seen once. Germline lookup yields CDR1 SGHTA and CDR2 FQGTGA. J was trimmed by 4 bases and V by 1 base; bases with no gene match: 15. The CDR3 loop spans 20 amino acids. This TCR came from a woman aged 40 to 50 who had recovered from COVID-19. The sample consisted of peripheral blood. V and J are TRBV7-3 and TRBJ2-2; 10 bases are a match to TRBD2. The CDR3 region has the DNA TGTGCCAGCAGCTTAATCCCTAGCGGGAGCCCCCGCTCGAGCACCGGGGAGCTGTTTTTT. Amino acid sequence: CASSLIPSGSPRSSTGELFF.